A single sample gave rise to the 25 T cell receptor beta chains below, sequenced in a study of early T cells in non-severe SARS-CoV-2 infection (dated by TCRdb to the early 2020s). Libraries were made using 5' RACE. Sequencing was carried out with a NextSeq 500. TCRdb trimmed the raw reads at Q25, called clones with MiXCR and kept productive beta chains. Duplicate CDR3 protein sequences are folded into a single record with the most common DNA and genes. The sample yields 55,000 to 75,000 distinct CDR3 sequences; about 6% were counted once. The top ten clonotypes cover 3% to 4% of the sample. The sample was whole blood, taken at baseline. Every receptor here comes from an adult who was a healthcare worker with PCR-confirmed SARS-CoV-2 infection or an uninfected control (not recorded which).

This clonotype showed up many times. The CDR3 coding sequence is TGTGCCAGCTCACCACAGGCCGGCGAGACCATGAACACTGAAGCTTTCTTT. Residues: CASSPQAGETMNTEAFF. The chain recombines TRBV18 with TRBJ1-1; no definite D call. Trimming took 1 base from V and 0 from J, leaving 15 bases between them. Per the germline V gene, CDR1 is KGHSH and CDR2 is LQKENI. The CDR3 covers 17 residues.

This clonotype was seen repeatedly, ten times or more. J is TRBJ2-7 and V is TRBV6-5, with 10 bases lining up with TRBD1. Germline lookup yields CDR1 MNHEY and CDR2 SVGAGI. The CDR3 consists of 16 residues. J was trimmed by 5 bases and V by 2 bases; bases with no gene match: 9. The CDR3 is CASSYLTGTGVDEQYF. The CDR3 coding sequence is TGTGCCAGCAGTTACCTGACCGGGACAGGGGTTGACGAGCAGTACTTC.

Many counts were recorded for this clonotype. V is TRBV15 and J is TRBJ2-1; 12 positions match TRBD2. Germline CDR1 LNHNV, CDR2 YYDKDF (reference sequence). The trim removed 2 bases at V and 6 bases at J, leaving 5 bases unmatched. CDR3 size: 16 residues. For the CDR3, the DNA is TGTGCCACCAGCAGACCGGGACTAGCGGGCACCAATGAGCAGTTCTTC. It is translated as CATSRPGLAGTNEQFF.

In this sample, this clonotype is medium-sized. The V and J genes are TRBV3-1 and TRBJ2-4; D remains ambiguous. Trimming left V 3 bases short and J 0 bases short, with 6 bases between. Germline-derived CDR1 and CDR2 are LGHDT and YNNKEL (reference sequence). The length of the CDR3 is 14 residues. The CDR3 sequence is CASSQGVAKNIQYF. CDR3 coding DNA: TGTGCCAGCAGCCAGGGTGTAGCCAAAAACATTCAGTACTTC.

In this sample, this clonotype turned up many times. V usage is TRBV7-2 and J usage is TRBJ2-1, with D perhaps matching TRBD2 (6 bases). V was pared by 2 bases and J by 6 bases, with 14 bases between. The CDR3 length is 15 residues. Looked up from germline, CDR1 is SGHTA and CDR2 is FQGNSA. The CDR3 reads CASSLLATERNEQFF. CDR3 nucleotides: TGTGCCAGCAGCTTACTAGCGACTGAGCGCAATGAGCAGTTCTTC. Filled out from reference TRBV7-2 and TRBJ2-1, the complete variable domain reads GAGVSQSPSNKVTEKGKDVELRCDPISGHTALYWYRQSLGQGLEFLIYFQGNSAPDKSGLPSDRFSAERTGGSVSTLTIQRTQQEDSAVYLCASSLLATERNEQFFGPGTRLTVL.

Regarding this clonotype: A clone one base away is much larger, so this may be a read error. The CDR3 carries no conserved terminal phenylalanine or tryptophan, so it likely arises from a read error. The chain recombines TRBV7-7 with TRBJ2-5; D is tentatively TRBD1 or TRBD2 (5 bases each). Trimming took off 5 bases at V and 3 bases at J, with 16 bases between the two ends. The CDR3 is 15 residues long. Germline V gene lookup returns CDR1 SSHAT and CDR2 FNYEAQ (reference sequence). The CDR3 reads CASSPGRIWEETQYS. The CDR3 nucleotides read TGTGCCAGCAGCCCGGGGCGGATTTGGGAAGAGACCCAGTACTCC.

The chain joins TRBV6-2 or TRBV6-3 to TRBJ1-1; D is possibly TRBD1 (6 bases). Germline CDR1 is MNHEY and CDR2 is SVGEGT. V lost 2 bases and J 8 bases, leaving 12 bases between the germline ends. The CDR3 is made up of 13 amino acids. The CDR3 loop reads CASSYNPTGEAFF. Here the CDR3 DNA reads TGTGCCAGCAGTTACAACCCGACAGGCGAAGCTTTCTTT.

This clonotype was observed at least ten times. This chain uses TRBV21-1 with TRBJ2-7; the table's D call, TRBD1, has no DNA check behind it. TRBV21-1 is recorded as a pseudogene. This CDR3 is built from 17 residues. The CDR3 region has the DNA TGTGCCAGCAGCGTACAGGTTAAGGACAGGGTTTGTTACGAGCAGTACTTC. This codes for CASSVQVKDRVCYEQYF.

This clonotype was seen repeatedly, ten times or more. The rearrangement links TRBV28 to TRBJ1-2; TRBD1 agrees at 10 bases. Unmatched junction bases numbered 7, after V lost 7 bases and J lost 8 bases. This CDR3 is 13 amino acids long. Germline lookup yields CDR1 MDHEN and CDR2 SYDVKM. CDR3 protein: CASNYGQGEGYTF. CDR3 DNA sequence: TGTGCCAGCAACTATGGACAGGGGGAAGGCTACACCTTC.

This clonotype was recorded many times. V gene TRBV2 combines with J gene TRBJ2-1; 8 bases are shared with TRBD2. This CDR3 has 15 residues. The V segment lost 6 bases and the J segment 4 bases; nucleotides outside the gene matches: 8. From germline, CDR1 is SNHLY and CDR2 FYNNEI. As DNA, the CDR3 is TGTGCCAGCAGGGTCGGGACTAGTGAGTACAATGAGCAGTTCTTC. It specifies CASRVGTSEYNEQFF. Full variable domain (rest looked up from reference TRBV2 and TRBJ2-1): EPEVTQTPSHQVTQMGQEVILRCVPISNHLYFYWYRQILGQKVEFLVSFYNNEISEKSEIFDDQFSVERPDGSNFTLKIRSTKLEDSAMYFCASRVGTSEYNEQFFGPGTRLTVL.

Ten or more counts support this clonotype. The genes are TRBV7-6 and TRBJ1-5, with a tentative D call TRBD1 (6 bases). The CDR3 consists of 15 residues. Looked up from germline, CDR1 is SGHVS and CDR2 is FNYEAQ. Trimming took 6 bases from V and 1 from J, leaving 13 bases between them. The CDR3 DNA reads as TGTGCCAGCAGTCTAACAGGGATGAGCAATCAGCCCCAGCATTTT. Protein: CASSLTGMSNQPQHF.

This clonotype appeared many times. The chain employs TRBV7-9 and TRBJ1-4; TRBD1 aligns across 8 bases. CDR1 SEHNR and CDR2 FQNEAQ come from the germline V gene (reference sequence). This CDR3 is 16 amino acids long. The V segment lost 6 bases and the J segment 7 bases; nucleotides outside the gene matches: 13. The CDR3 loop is CASSDQGAAVGEKLFF. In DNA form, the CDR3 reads TGTGCCAGCAGTGATCAGGGGGCGGCTGTTGGTGAAAAACTGTTTTTT.

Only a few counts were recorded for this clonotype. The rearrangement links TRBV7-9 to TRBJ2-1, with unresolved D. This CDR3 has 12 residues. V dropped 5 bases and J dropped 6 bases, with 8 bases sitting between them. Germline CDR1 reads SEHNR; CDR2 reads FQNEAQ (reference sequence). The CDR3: CASSQVGNEQFF. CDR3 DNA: TGTGCCAGCAGCCAGGTTGGCAATGAGCAGTTCTTC. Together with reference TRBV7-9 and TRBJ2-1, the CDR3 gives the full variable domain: DTGVSQNPRHKITKRGQNVTFRCDPISEHNRLYWYRQTLGQGPEFLTYFQNEAQLEKSRLLSDRFSAERPKGSFSTLEIQRTEQGDSAMYLCASSQVGNEQFFGPGTRLTVL.

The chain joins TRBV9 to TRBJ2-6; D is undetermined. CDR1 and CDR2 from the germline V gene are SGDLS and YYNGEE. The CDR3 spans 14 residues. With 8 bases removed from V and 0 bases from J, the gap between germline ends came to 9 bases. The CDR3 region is CASRIISGANVLTF. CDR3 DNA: TGTGCCAGTCGCATCATCTCTGGGGCCAACGTCCTGACTTTC.

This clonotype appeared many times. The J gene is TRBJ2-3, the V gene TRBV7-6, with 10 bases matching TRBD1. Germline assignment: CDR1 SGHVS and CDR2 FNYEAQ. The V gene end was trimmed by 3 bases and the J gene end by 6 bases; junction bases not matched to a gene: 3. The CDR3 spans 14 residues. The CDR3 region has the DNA TGTGCCAGCAGCTTGACAGGGGGCGGGGATACGCAGTATTTT. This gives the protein CASSLTGGGDTQYF.

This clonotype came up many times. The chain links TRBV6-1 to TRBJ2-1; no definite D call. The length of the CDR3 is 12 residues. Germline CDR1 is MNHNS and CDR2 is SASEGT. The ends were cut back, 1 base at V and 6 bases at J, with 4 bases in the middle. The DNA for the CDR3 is TGTGCCAGCAGTGAAGTCGGCAATGAGCAGTTCTTC. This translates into CASSEVGNEQFF.

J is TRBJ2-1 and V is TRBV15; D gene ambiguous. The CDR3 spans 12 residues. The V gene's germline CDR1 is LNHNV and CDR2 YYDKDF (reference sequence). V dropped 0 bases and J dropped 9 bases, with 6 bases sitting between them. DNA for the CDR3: TGTGCCACCAGCAGAGATTTTGGTGAGCAGTTCTTC. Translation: CATSRDFGEQFF.

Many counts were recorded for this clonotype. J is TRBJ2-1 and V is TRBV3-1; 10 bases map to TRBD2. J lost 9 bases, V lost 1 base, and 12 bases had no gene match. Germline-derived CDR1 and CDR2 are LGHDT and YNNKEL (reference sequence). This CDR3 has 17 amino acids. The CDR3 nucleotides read TGTGCCAGCAGCCAAGCCCTCGGAGTAGCGGGAGGCAGTGAGCAGTTCTTC. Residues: CASSQALGVAGGSEQFF.

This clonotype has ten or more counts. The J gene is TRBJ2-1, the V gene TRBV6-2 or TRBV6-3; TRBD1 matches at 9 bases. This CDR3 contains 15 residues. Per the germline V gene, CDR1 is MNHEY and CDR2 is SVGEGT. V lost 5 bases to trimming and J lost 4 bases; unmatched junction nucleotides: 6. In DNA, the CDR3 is TGTGCCAGCAGTACGGACAGGGGCTGGTACAATGAGCAGTTCTTC. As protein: CASSTDRGWYNEQFF.

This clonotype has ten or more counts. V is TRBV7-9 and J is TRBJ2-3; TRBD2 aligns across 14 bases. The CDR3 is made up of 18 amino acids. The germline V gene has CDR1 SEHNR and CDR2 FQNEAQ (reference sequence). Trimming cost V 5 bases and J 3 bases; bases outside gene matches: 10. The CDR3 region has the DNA TGTGCCAGCAGCAGAGGGACTAGCGGGAGTCCAGAAACAGATACGCAGTATTTT. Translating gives CASSRGTSGSPETDTQYF.

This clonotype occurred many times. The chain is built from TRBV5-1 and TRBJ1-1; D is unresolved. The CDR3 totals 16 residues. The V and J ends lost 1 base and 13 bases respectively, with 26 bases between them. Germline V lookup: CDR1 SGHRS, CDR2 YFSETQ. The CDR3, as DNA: TGCGCCAGCAGCTTGACCTCCTCGACCGCCGGCCCCGGAGGTTTCTTT. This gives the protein CASSLTSSTAGPGGFF.

The CDR3 loop reads CASSRGQGINTEAFF. CDR3 nucleotide sequence: TGTGCCAGCAGTAGAGGACAGGGCATAAACACTGAAGCTTTCTTT. The rearrangement links TRBV6-5 to TRBJ1-1; TRBD1 matches at 8 bases. The trim removed 5 bases at V and 2 bases at J, leaving 7 bases unmatched. The germline V gene encodes CDR1 MNHEY and CDR2 SVGAGI. The CDR3 is 15 amino acids.

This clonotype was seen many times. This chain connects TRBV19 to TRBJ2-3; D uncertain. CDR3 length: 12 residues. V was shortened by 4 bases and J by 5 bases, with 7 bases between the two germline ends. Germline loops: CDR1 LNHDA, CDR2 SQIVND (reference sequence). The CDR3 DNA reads TGTGCCAGTAGTACACCGGGAGATACGCAGTATTTT. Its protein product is CASSTPGDTQYF.

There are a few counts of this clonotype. The CDR3 region is CASSLMGRGRNTEAFF. In DNA, the CDR3 is TGTGCCAGCAGTTTAATGGGGAGGGGCCGGAACACTGAAGCTTTCTTT. The rearrangement joins TRBV27 to TRBJ1-1; maybe TRBD1 (5 bases). The CDR3 loop spans 16 amino acids. Germline CDR1 and CDR2: MNHEY and SMNVEV (reference sequence). Trimming took 2 bases from V and 1 from J, leaving 14 bases between them.

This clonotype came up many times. The CDR3 sequence: CASRRTGMENYGYTF. CDR3 nucleotide sequence: TGTGCCAGCAGAAGGACAGGGATGGAAAACTATGGCTACACCTTC. The rearrangement joins TRBV5-6 to TRBJ1-2; 8 positions match TRBD1. V shed 5 bases and J 2 bases; nucleotides not matched to a gene: 8. This CDR3 has 15 residues. From germline, CDR1 is SGHDT and CDR2 YYEEEE.